These 27 T cell receptor beta chains came from one sample sequenced in a study of OX40 agonist ivuxolimab in advanced cancers. Measured with immunoSEQ multiplex PCR; TCRdb has only the in-frame clones, and not every one. The sample yields some 50,000 clones, roughly 93% seen once. The sample in question was CD4+ or CD8+ T cells sorted from blood, obtained in a trial of the OX40 agonist ivuxolimab. The source of these receptors is an adult with an advanced solid tumor such as melanoma, head and neck, liver or kidney cancer.

The rearrangement uses TRBV7-3 and TRBJ2-3, with a possible D match to TRBD1 (5 bases). The CDR3 is 14 amino acids. Germline CDR1 and CDR2: SGHTA and FQGTGA. V lost 2 bases and J lost 2, with 8 bases in between. Here the CDR3 DNA reads TGTGCCAGCAGCTTAGGCAGGGACACAGATACGCAGTATTTT. It is translated as CASSLGRDTDTQYF.

CDR3 sequence (DNA): TGTGCCAGCAGTCCCAGGGACAGGGCTTCCGAGCAGTACTTC. This gives the protein CASSPRDRASEQYF. The chain has TRBV27 and TRBJ2-7, with 9 bases aligning to TRBD1. CDR1 is MNHEY and CDR2 is SMNVEV in the germline V gene (reference sequence). Trimming cost V 5 bases and J 6 bases; bases outside gene matches: 8. The CDR3 is 14 residues long.

This chain joins TRBV27 and TRBJ2-4; TRBD1 aligns across 9 bases. This CDR3 contains 14 residues. Unmatched junction bases numbered 6, after V lost 6 bases and J lost 6 bases. Germline lookup yields CDR1 MNHEY and CDR2 SMNVEV (reference sequence). The chain's CDR3 is CASSVTGGGNIQYF. In nucleotides, the CDR3 is TGTGCCAGCAGCGTCACAGGGGGCGGAAACATTCAGTACTTC.

This clone was counted once. The chain recombines TRBV7-9 with TRBJ1-2, with D perhaps TRBD1 (6 bases). CDR3 size: 15 residues. Per the germline V gene, CDR1 is SEHNR and CDR2 is FQNEAQ (reference sequence). Trimming cost V 2 bases and J 3 bases, with 13 bases left between them. The CDR3 nucleotides read TGTGCCAGCAGCTTAAGGTTGGCAGGGGACTATGGCTACACCTTC. Its protein product is CASSLRLAGDYGYTF.

This clone was seen just once. The V and J genes are TRBV7-9 and TRBJ2-3, with 15 bases aligning to TRBD2. The V and J ends lost 3 bases and 6 bases, in that order; junction bases with no gene match: 7. CDR1 is SEHNR, CDR2 FQNEAQ, per germline (reference sequence). This CDR3 region has 17 residues. The CDR3 sequence: CASSLEGTSGRFDTQYF. CDR3 bases: TGTGCCAGCAGCTTGGAAGGGACTAGCGGGAGGTTTGATACGCAGTATTTT.

The J gene is TRBJ2-7, the V gene TRBV5-5, with TRBD1 matching over 9 bases. CDR1 is SGHKS and CDR2 is YYEKEE in the germline V gene (reference sequence). CDR3 length: 15 amino acids. J gave up 3 bases and V 0 bases, and 4 bases lay outside the gene matches. The CDR3 here is CASSLAQGANYEQYF. CDR3 DNA: TGTGCCAGCAGCTTGGCACAGGGGGCGAACTACGAGCAGTACTTC.

This clone was seen just once. The rearrangement joins TRBV5-1 to TRBJ2-5; the match to TRBD2 covers 7 bases. The CDR3 has 15 amino acids. CDR1 is SGHRS, CDR2 YFSETQ, per germline. The V segment lost 0 bases and the J segment 4 bases; nucleotides outside the gene matches: 6. Here the CDR3 reads CASSLVGAGLETQYF. The CDR3, as DNA: TGCGCCAGCAGCTTGGTCGGAGCGGGGCTAGAGACCCAGTACTTC.

This chain links TRBV9 with TRBJ2-1, with D hard to call. Germline V gene sequence: CDR1 SGDLS, CDR2 YYNGEE. The CDR3 length is 12 residues. Trimming took 0 bases from V and 10 from J, leaving 8 bases between them. The CDR3 DNA sequence: TGTGCCAGCAGCGTAGGAGTGGGGGAGCAGTTCTTC. This codes for CASSVGVGEQFF.

This chain connects TRBV7-6 to TRBJ2-5; 7 nucleotides line up with TRBD1. This CDR3 contains 16 residues. V dropped 5 bases and J dropped 0; count of bases not matched to a gene: 9. Germline V lookup: CDR1 SGHVS, CDR2 FNYEAQ. The CDR3 DNA is TGTGCCAGCAGCCCCTGGACAGGACCTAACCAAGAGACCCAGTACTTC. This gives the protein CASSPWTGPNQETQYF.

The chain employs TRBV28 and TRBJ2-5; the D is unclear. There are 12 residues in the CDR3. V was shortened by 3 bases and J by 5 bases, with 7 bases between the two germline ends. The germline CDR1 and CDR2 sequences are MDHEN and SYDVKM. The CDR3 region is CASSLSLETQYF. Here the CDR3 DNA reads TGTGCCAGCAGTTTGTCCTTGGAGACCCAGTACTTC.

The table lists this clone with a count of one. The chain couples TRBV7-9 to TRBJ1-2; perhaps TRBD1 as D (5 bases). V shed 2 bases and J shed 3 bases, with 16 bases lying between them. Per germline, CDR1 SEHNR and CDR2 FQNEAQ (reference sequence). This CDR3 has 16 amino acids. CDR3 DNA sequence: TGTGCCAGCAGCTTATTGGGGACGGGGGTCGACTATGGCTACACCTTC. It codes for CASSLLGTGVDYGYTF.

This sequence joins TRBV10-3 and TRBJ2-1; TRBD1 matches at 11 bases. Losses at the gene ends were 10 bases for V and 6 bases for J; bases not matched to a gene: 5. The CDR3 loop spans 13 amino acids. Germline lookup yields CDR1 ENHRY and CDR2 SYGVKD. The CDR3 coding sequence is TGTGCCACCGGACAGGGGGCAGCCAATGAGCAGTTCTTC. It specifies CATGQGAANEQFF.

The chain employs TRBV27 and TRBJ2-7; a possible D gene is TRBD1 (5 bases). Germline V lookup: CDR1 MNHEY, CDR2 SMNVEV (reference sequence). CDR3 size: 14 residues. Trimming shortened V by 3 bases and J by 7 bases, and 16 bases separated the two germline ends. DNA for the CDR3: TGTGCCAGCAGTTTCAACAGGCCCTTGGCGGAGCAGTACTTC. Amino acid sequence: CASSFNRPLAEQYF.

This sequence joins TRBV6-1 and TRBJ2-6; D is unresolved. CDR1 and CDR2 from the germline V gene are MNHNS and SASEGT. The CDR3 has 15 amino acids. V lost 4 bases and J 0 bases, leaving 7 bases between the germline ends. CDR3: CASSAETSGANVLTF. For the CDR3, the DNA is TGTGCCAGCAGTGCTGAGACCTCTGGGGCCAACGTCCTGACTTTC.

On this clone itself: An end of the junction differs from the germline gene, which may be a read error. The chain joins TRBV7-3 to TRBJ2-1; no reliable D call. CDR1 is SGHTA, CDR2 FQGTGA, per germline. This CDR3 contains 15 residues. In nucleotides, the CDR3 is TGTGCCAGCAGCTTAACGTTGGCGGTCTACGATGAGCAGTTCTTC. Amino acids: CASSLTLAVYDEQFF. The full variable domain, with the rest looked up from reference TRBV7-3 and TRBJ2-1, is GAGVSQTPSNKVTEKGKYVELRCDPISGHTALYWYRQSLGQGPEFLIYFQGTGAADDSGLPNDRFFAVRPEGSVSTLKIQRTERGDSAVYLCASSLTLAVYDEQFFGPGTRLTVL.

Here the CDR3 reads CASSYARENYEQYF. The CDR3 DNA reads TGTGCCAGCAGTTACGCCAGGGAGAACTACGAGCAGTACTTC. The gene calls are TRBV6-5 and TRBJ2-7; tentatively, D is TRBD1 or TRBD2 (5 bases each). Germline V lookup: CDR1 MNHEY, CDR2 SVGAGI. V lost 2 bases to trimming and J lost 3 bases, with 11 bases between them. This CDR3 is 14 amino acids long.

The chain couples TRBV7-6 to TRBJ1-2; D is uncertain. This CDR3 comprises 15 residues. Germline V lookup: CDR1 SGHVS, CDR2 FNYEAQ. The germline V and J ends were trimmed by 1 base and 1 base, with 10 bases remaining between them. The CDR3 bases are TGTGCCAGCAGCTTAGAGAAGACGGTTAACTATGGCTACACCTTC. This encodes CASSLEKTVNYGYTF. Full variable domain (rest looked up from reference TRBV7-6 and TRBJ1-2): GAGVSQSPRYKVTKRGQDVALRCDPISGHVSLYWYRQALGQGPEFLTYFNYEAQQDKSGLPNDRFSAERPEGSISTLTIQRTEQRDSAMYRCASSLEKTVNYGYTFGSGTRLTVV.

This clone was counted a few times. The J gene is TRBJ1-2, the V gene TRBV6-5; no clear D. Germline-derived CDR1 and CDR2 are MNHEY and SVGAGI. V lost 3 bases, J lost 2 bases, and 10 bases lay in between. CDR3 length equals 14 residues. The CDR3 reads CASSYGAENYGYTF. The CDR3, as DNA: TGTGCCAGCAGTTATGGTGCGGAGAACTATGGCTACACCTTC.

The chain carries TRBV5-6 and TRBJ2-1; the D gene is possibly TRBD2 (6 bases). This CDR3 has 15 amino acids. Trimming left V 4 bases short and J 1 base short, with 12 bases between. Germline V gene lookup returns CDR1 SGHDT and CDR2 YYEEEE. CDR3 region: CASSPQLASYNEQFF. Written as DNA, the CDR3 is TGTGCCAGCAGCCCCCAACTAGCTTCCTACAATGAGCAGTTCTTC.

The rearrangement joins TRBV7-9 to TRBJ2-1; D perhaps matches TRBD1 (5 bases). The V gene's germline CDR1 is SEHNR and CDR2 FQNEAQ (reference sequence). This CDR3 is built from 12 residues. The V and J ends lost 4 bases and 9 bases respectively, with 10 bases between them. The CDR3 sequence is CASSSQAGEQFF. Written as DNA, the CDR3 is TGTGCCAGCAGCTCACAGGCTGGTGAGCAGTTCTTC.

The chain recombines TRBV29-1 with TRBJ2-6; 7 bases match TRBD2. The CDR3 extends over 16 amino acids. Germline V CDR1 and CDR2: SQVTM, ANQGSEA. V shed 8 bases and J 4 bases; nucleotides not matched to a gene: 14. The CDR3 protein is CSTPLGGGCGANVLTF. As DNA, the CDR3 is TGCAGCACCCCTCTTGGGGGGGGGTGCGGGGCCAACGTCCTGACTTTC.

The V gene is TRBV7-9, the J gene TRBJ2-6; 7 bases fit TRBD2. The V segment lost 5 bases and the J segment 3 bases; nucleotides outside the gene matches: 13. Looked up from germline, CDR1 is SEHNR and CDR2 is FQNEAQ (reference sequence). The CDR3 is 18 amino acids. CDR3 region: CASSPREGSSGGANVLTF. CDR3 sequence (DNA): TGTGCCAGCAGCCCAAGGGAGGGGTCCTCGGGTGGGGCCAACGTCCTGACTTTC.

V usage is TRBV7-9 and J usage is TRBJ2-5; D may be TRBD2 (6 bases). The V end lost 8 bases, the J end lost 10 bases, and 26 bases lay between the germline ends. Germline V gives CDR1 SEHNR, CDR2 FQNEAQ (reference sequence). The CDR3 is 15 residues long. The CDR3 here is CASSPLAVLPGDQYF. CDR3 bases: TGTGCCAGCTCCCCTTTAGCGGTCCTCCCGGGGGACCAGTACTTC.

A remark on this clone: This same CDR3 is encoded by further DNA sequences in the sample. The chain carries TRBV11-2 and TRBJ2-3; D is possibly TRBD2 (6 bases). This CDR3 has 15 amino acids. Germline CDR1 and CDR2: SGHAT and FQNNGV. The germline V and J ends were trimmed by 3 bases and 0 bases, with 10 bases remaining between them. This CDR3 reads CASSFLAHSTDTQYF. The CDR3 DNA sequence: TGTGCCAGCAGCTTTCTAGCGCATAGCACAGATACGCAGTATTTT. Variable domain in full (rest from reference TRBV11-2 and TRBJ2-3): EAGVAQSPRYKIIEKRQSVAFWCNPISGHATLYWYQQILGQGPKLLIQFQNNGVVDDSQLPKDRFSAERLKGVDSTLKIQPAKLEDSAVYLCASSFLAHSTDTQYFGPGTRLTVL.

This sequence joins TRBV28 and TRBJ2-2, with TRBD1 matching over 11 bases. V lost 8 bases, J lost 6 bases, and 11 bases stayed unmatched. CDR3 length: 16 amino acids. Germline V lookup: CDR1 MDHEN, CDR2 SYDVKM. CDR3 sequence: CASAYLGQGAAGELFF. CDR3 sequence (DNA): TGTGCCAGCGCCTACCTAGGACAGGGGGCGGCCGGGGAGCTGTTTTTT.

The chain joins TRBV19 to TRBJ1-2; perhaps TRBD1 as D (5 bases). CDR3 length: 13 amino acids. CDR1 and CDR2 (germline): LNHDA, SQIVND (reference sequence). The V and J ends lost 2 bases and 8 bases respectively, with 12 bases between them. The CDR3 DNA reads TGTGCCAGTAGTATATCTGGGACGGAAGGCTACACCTTC. Amino acids: CASSISGTEGYTF.

The CDR3 loop is CASSQCLRTGPSALHF. The CDR3 nucleotides are TGCGCCAGCAGTCAATGCCTTCGGACAGGGCCCTCAGCCCTCCACTTT. This chain connects TRBV23-1 to TRBJ1-6, with 8 bases lining up with TRBD1. TRBV23-1 is an ORF, and what it does is uncertain. V shed 1 base and J 14 bases; nucleotides not matched to a gene: 13. The length of the CDR3 is 16 residues.